This T cell receptor beta chain was identified in a study of T cell responses to AZD1222 COVID-19 vaccine. The CDR3 runs to 17 residues. Germline V gives CDR1 SEHNR, CDR2 FQNEAQ (reference sequence). V lost 5 bases and J lost 7, with 24 bases in between. Details on this clone: The antigen is not known.

Whole-study results and caveats: The donor group comprised mostly white British people and more females; the analysis possibly underestimated clonal diversity.

Sequencing was performed with immunoSEQ multiplex PCR; in TCRdb, only in-frame clones are kept and a portion is missing. This sample has approximately 120,000 clones, with around 87% found just once. The sample was peripheral blood, taken on day 0 of AZD1222 vaccination. The chain is built from TRBV7-9 and TRBJ2-1; D gene ambiguous. The TCR was taken from an adult in good health. The CDR3 DNA is TGTGCCAGCAGCCCAATTCGTGTCCAGCAAATTTCAAATGAGCAGTTCTTC. The encoded protein is CASSPIRVQQISNEQFF.